The 21 T cell receptor beta chains listed next were all sequenced from one sample in a study of Ad26.COV2.S vaccination and SARS-CoV-2 variants. Data came from immunoSEQ multiplex PCR; TCRdb stores just in-frame clones and leaves some out. The table records roughly 420,000 clones, roughly nine tenths of them present only once. As to treatment: over 15 received Ad26.COV2.S at low or high dose, single or two shots; about 5 received placebo; per-sample allocation not given. Following the first vaccine or placebo injection, samples were taken on day 63. The source material was peripheral blood, sampled in a trial of Ad26.COV2.S vaccine versus placebo. The source is a person aged 18-65 years who received the Ad26.COV2.S COVID-19 vaccine or a placebo.

This chain uses TRBV9 with TRBJ1-2; 8 bases map to TRBD1. After removal of 2 bases from V and 3 bases from J, the junction contained 3 bases not matched to a gene. CDR3 size: 14 residues. CDR1 is SGDLS, CDR2 YYNGEE, per germline. This CDR3 reads CASSVTGGDYGYTF. CDR3 DNA sequence: TGTGCCAGCAGCGTCACAGGGGGAGACTATGGCTACACCTTC.

V and J are TRBV9 and TRBJ2-1, with 12 positions matching TRBD2. Trimming cost V 7 bases and J 0 bases; bases outside gene matches: 2. Germline-derived CDR1 and CDR2 are SGDLS and YYNGEE. The CDR3 runs to 15 residues. This CDR3 reads CASASGRASYNEQFF. The CDR3 region has the DNA TGTGCCAGCGCTAGCGGGAGGGCCTCCTACAATGAGCAGTTCTTC.

The chain joins TRBV18 to TRBJ1-1; 8 bases match TRBD1. Germline V lookup: CDR1 KGHSH, CDR2 LQKENI. Losses at the gene ends were 6 bases for V and 8 bases for J; bases not matched to a gene: 8. This CDR3 has 13 amino acids. CDR3 loop: CASSRGQGTEAFF. The CDR3 region has the DNA TGTGCCAGCTCTCGAGGACAGGGAACAGAAGCTTTCTTT. The variable domain in full, completed from reference TRBV18 and TRBJ1-1, reads NAGVMQNPRHLVRRRGQEARLRCSPMKGHSHVYWYRQLPEEGLKFMVYLQKENIIDESGMPKERFSAEFPKEGPSILRIQQVVRGDSAAYFCASSRGQGTEAFFGQGTRLTVV.

V gene TRBV3-1 (or the pseudogene TRBV3-2) combines with J gene TRBJ2-1; TRBD1 or TRBD2 may be the D gene (5 bases each). Trimming took 4 bases from V and 4 from J, leaving 17 bases between them. The CDR3 is 16 amino acids. CDR1 and CDR2 from the germline V gene are LGHDT and YNNKEL (reference sequence). The CDR3 DNA follows: TGTGCCAGCAGCCCCTTGCCCGGGACGCCATACAATGAGCAGTTCTTC. Its translation: CASSPLPGTPYNEQFF.

The chain has TRBV27 and TRBJ1-1; no clear D. The CDR3 consists of 15 residues. V lost 5 bases and J lost 1, with 14 bases in between. Looked up from germline, CDR1 is MNHEY and CDR2 is SMNVEV (reference sequence). The CDR3 sequence: CASSGFGSPNTEAFF. CDR3 nucleotides: TGTGCCAGCAGTGGCTTCGGGAGCCCGAACACTGAAGCTTTCTTT.

The genes are TRBV7-9 and TRBJ1-4; D is uncertain. Deletions cut 4 bases from V and 0 bases from J, with 9 bases between. The CDR3 has 15 residues. Looked up from germline, CDR1 is SEHNR and CDR2 is FQNEAQ (reference sequence). The CDR3 region is CASSSRFATNEKLFF. The CDR3 coding sequence is TGTGCCAGCAGCTCCCGGTTTGCAACTAATGAAAAACTGTTTTTT.

This chain joins TRBV4-1 and TRBJ2-1, with no clear D. Trimming cost V 0 bases and J 11 bases, with 5 bases left between them. The CDR3 consists of 11 residues. The V gene's germline CDR1 is MGHRA and CDR2 YSYEKL. CDR3 in DNA: TGCGCCAGCAGCCAAGACGTTAAGCAGTTCTTC. Translation gives CASSQDVKQFF.

The chain carries TRBV6-1 and TRBJ2-7; D is possibly TRBD1 (8 bases). Germline CDR1 MNHNS, CDR2 SASEGT. The CDR3 sequence is 14 residues long. V was pared by 7 bases and J by 3 bases, with 16 bases between. The DNA of the CDR3 is TGTGCCAGCAAGCGGGACAGGCTCTACTACGAGCAGTACGTC. It translates to CASKRDRLYYEQYV.

This clone was counted a single time. The rearrangement joins TRBV5-1 to TRBJ2-5; D may correspond to TRBD1 or TRBD2 (5 bases each). Germline-derived CDR1 and CDR2 are SGHRS and YFSETQ. The CDR3 spans 16 residues. Trimming pared 4 bases from V and 10 bases from J, leaving 26 bases between. The CDR3 spells CASSRAGRSSGRGQYF. CDR3 nucleotide sequence: TGCGCCAGCAGCAGGGCAGGGAGATCCTCCGGTAGAGGCCAGTACTTC.

The chain has TRBV3-1 (or the pseudogene TRBV3-2) and TRBJ1-5; no definite D call. Germline V gene data show CDR1 as LGHDT and CDR2 as YNNKEL (reference sequence). CDR3 length: 15 residues. V shed 1 base and J shed 3 bases, with 10 bases lying between them. CDR3 coding DNA: TGTGCCAGCAGCCAAGGTCCAGGCCTCAATCAGCCCCAGCATTTT. It is translated as CASSQGPGLNQPQHF.

A word on this clone: Additional DNA sequences in this sample encode the identical CDR3. This chain joins TRBV7-3 and TRBJ2-1; tentative D call: TRBD1 (6 bases). The V end was cut by 1 base, the J end by 4 bases, with 11 bases between. Germline V gives CDR1 SGHTA, CDR2 FQGTGA. This CDR3 has 15 residues. The CDR3 DNA reads TGTGCCAGCAGCTTAATAGGGGGTCCTTACAATGAGCAGTTCTTC. Translation: CASSLIGGPYNEQFF.

The chain employs TRBV30 and TRBJ2-7; TRBD2 is a possible D gene (5 bases). Germline loops: CDR1 GTSNPN, CDR2 SVGIG (reference sequence). This CDR3 has 15 amino acids. The V end lost 1 base, the J end lost 5 bases, and 18 bases lay between the germline ends. This chain's CDR3 is CAWSESYPGYHEQYV. The CDR3 coding sequence is TGTGCCTGGAGTGAGAGTTATCCGGGGTACCACGAGCAGTACGTC.

The rearrangement joins TRBV4-2 to TRBJ1-4; D unresolved. CDR1 LGHNA and CDR2 YNFKEQ come from the germline V gene. V was clipped by 0 bases and J by 9 bases, with 14 bases between them. This CDR3 is 15 amino acids long. CDR3 sequence reads: CASSQEKSNYQKLFF. The CDR3 region has the DNA TGTGCCAGCAGCCAAGAGAAGTCAAACTACCAAAAACTGTTTTTT.

This chain uses TRBV7-6 with TRBJ1-3; D may be TRBD1 (5 bases). Between the trimmed V and J ends, which lost 7 bases and 1 base, there was a span of 14 bases. The CDR3 is 15 residues long. Germline V CDR1 and CDR2: SGHVS, FNYEAQ. The CDR3 DNA follows: TGTGCCAGCACCAAGGGGAATAAGTCTGGAAACACCATATATTTT. Its translation: CASTKGNKSGNTIYF.

This clone was observed a single time. The same CDR3 is also encoded by other DNA sequences in this sample. This chain connects TRBV24-1 to TRBJ2-2; D gene uncertain. The CDR3 runs to 14 residues. Germline V gene lookup returns CDR1 KGHDR and CDR2 SFDVKD. Trimming pared 7 bases from V and 0 bases from J, leaving 8 bases between. The CDR3 loop reads CATSPTTNTGELFF. DNA of the CDR3: TGTGCCACCAGCCCCACAACGAACACCGGGGAGCTGTTTTTT.

The chain couples TRBV7-3 to TRBJ1-1; TRBD1 might be the D (6 bases). V lost 3 bases and J lost 5, with 10 bases in between. The germline gives CDR1 SGHTA, CDR2 FQGTGA. This CDR3 contains 13 residues. CDR3 nucleotides: TGTGCCAGCAGCTTCACAGGGAGAACTGAAGCTTTCTTT. Its translation is CASSFTGRTEAFF.

The chain has TRBV6-2 or TRBV6-3 and TRBJ1-2, with TRBD1 matching 10 bases. This CDR3 contains 12 residues. In germline, CDR1 is MNHEY, CDR2 SVGEGT. Germline trimming cut 5 bases from V and 9 bases from J; bases unmatched to any gene: 3. CDR3 loop: CASSDRGQSYTF. CDR3 coding DNA: TGTGCCAGCAGTGACAGGGGGCAGAGCTACACCTTC.

CDR3 DNA sequence: TGTGCCAGCTCACCGTTGGGAGGCCCCTTCAGGGAGACCCAGTACTTC. Translating gives CASSPLGGPFRETQYF. The rearrangement uses TRBV18 and TRBJ2-5, with D possibly TRBD2 on 6 matching bases. Germline V gene lookup returns CDR1 KGHSH and CDR2 LQKENI. V lost 3 bases and J 5 bases, leaving 19 bases between the germline ends. The CDR3 is 16 amino acids.

Remarks on this clone: The germline gene is not matched at one end of the junction; a read error may be the cause. The V and J genes are TRBV18 and TRBJ2-5; no clear D. The CDR3 length is 11 residues. From germline, CDR1 is KGHSH and CDR2 LQKENI. The CDR3 nucleotides are TGTGCCAGTTCACAAGCCGGGACCCAGTACTTC. Residues: CASSQAGTQYF. The entire variable domain, with the rest obtained from reference TRBV18 and TRBJ2-5, is as follows: NAGVMQNPRHLVRRRGQEARLRCSPMKGHSHVYWYRQLPEEGLKFMVYLQKENIIDESGMPKERFSAEFPKEGPSILRIQQVVRGDSAAYFCASSQAGTQYFGPGTRLLVL.

V is TRBV6-5 and J is TRBJ2-2; 7 bases map to TRBD2. The CDR3 is 14 residues long. Germline V gene data show CDR1 as MNHEY and CDR2 as SVGAGI. With V trimmed by 7 bases and J by 1 base, 3 bases remained unmatched. CDR3 amino acids: CASNPGGNTGELFF. CDR3 in DNA: TGTGCCAGCAATCCGGGGGGGAACACCGGGGAGCTGTTTTTT.

This chain joins TRBV7-9 and TRBJ1-5; possibly TRBD1 for D (5 bases). This CDR3 is built from 16 residues. The germline V gene encodes CDR1 SEHNR and CDR2 FQNEAQ (reference sequence). V was cut by 0 bases and J by 9 bases, with 18 bases left in between. CDR3 loop: CASSLADFWGERPQHF. In DNA, the CDR3 is TGTGCCAGCAGCTTAGCCGATTTTTGGGGGGAGCGGCCCCAGCATTTT.